The source of this TCR beta chain is a study of shared clonotypes between healthy human individuals. As defined, naive CD8 cells were CD45RO-negative and positively selected for CCR7, with terminally differentiated effector memory CD45RA+ cells excluded. This CDR3 contains 14 residues. The germline V gene encodes CDR1 SEHNR and CDR2 FQNEAQ (reference sequence). Trimming took 5 bases from V and 7 from J, leaving 15 bases between them. TCRdb's table, derived via immunoSEQ multiplex PCR, lists solely in-frame clones and lacks some. The table has some 2.1 million clones, approximately 94% seen once. This sequence originates from a man aged 18 to 29 in good health. The chain carries TRBV7-9 and TRBJ2-1, with D possibly TRBD1 on 6 matching bases. Material for sequencing was naive CD8+ T cells sorted from blood. The DNA of the CDR3 is TGTGCCAGCAGCACGGTACAGGGTTCTAATGAGCAGTTCTTC. Translating it yields CASSTVQGSNEQFF.